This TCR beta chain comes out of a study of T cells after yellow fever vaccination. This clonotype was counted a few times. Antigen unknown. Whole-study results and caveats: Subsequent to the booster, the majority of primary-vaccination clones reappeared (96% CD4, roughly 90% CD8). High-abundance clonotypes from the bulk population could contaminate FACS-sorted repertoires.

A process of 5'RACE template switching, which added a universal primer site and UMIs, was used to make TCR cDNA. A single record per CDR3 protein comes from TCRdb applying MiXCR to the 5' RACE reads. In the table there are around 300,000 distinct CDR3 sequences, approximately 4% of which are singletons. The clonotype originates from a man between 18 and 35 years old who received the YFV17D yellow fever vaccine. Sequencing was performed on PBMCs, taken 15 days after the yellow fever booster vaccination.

As DNA, the CDR3 is TGCGCCAGCAGCCAAGGTCCTCAGGGGGCGACGGAGACCCAGTACTTC. This encodes CASSQGPQGATETQYF. V is TRBV4-1 and J is TRBJ2-5; 8 nucleotides align to TRBD1. Trimming at V came to 1 base and at J to 5 bases, leaving 9 bases not matched to a gene. Germline V gene sequence: CDR1 MGHRA, CDR2 YSYEKL. The CDR3 extends over 16 amino acids.